The 17 T cell receptor beta chains in this list originate from one sample, sequenced in a study of CD8 T cells in ankylosing spondylitis. Each CDR3 protein is one row after TCRdb ran MiXCR on the 5' RACE reads. The sample contains roughly 60,000 distinct CDR3 sequences, approximately 5.7% of which appear only once. Sequences were obtained from synovial fluid, either unsorted or a sorted T cell fraction (not recorded which). These receptors came from a male donor with ankylosing spondylitis.

In its sample, this clonotype was seen many times. The chain employs TRBV12-3 or TRBV12-4 and TRBJ2-5, with TRBD2 as a possible D gene (5 bases). The CDR3 loop spans 14 amino acids. The V and J ends lost 7 bases and 0 bases respectively, with 12 bases between them. The DNA for the CDR3 is TGTGCCAGCACCTTCGGACTCAACCAAGAGACCCAGTACTTC. It specifies CASTFGLNQETQYF.

This clonotype was detected many times. The V call is TRBV19, the J call TRBJ2-1; no definite D call. Germline CDR1 and CDR2: LNHDA and SQIVND (reference sequence). The CDR3 extends over 12 amino acids. V lost 5 bases and J lost 7, with 9 bases in between. The CDR3 DNA reads TGTGCCAGTAGTGTTCTGTGGAATGAGCAGTTCTTC. It codes for CASSVLWNEQFF.

The V gene is TRBV20-1, the J gene TRBJ1-2, with 8 bases lining up with TRBD1. Germline V gives CDR1 DFQATT, CDR2 SNEGSKA (reference sequence). V gave up 5 bases and J gave up 0 bases; unmatched junction bases: 5. This CDR3 is 14 amino acids long. CDR3 coding DNA: TGCAGTGCTTTTGGGACAGGAGCTAACTATGGCTACACCTTC. This sequence encodes CSAFGTGANYGYTF.

This clonotype rates as medium-sized. The rearrangement joins TRBV18 to TRBJ2-2; TRBD2 agrees at 8 bases. The V gene end was trimmed by 3 bases and the J gene end by 3 bases; junction bases not matched to a gene: 6. Looked up from germline, CDR1 is KGHSH and CDR2 is LQKENI. The CDR3 is 16 residues long. As DNA, the CDR3 is TGTGCCAGCTCACCTGATCCTAGCGGGTACACCGGGGAGCTGTTTTTT. Translation: CASSPDPSGYTGELFF.

There are many counts of this clonotype. The chain is built from TRBV12-3 or TRBV12-4 and TRBJ2-3, with 10 bases aligning to TRBD2. The V and J ends lost 6 bases and 6 bases, in that order; junction bases with no gene match: 12. This CDR3 region has 16 residues. CDR3 region: CASSRTSGAPLDTQYF. In DNA, the CDR3 is TGTGCCAGCAGCCGGACTAGCGGAGCCCCCTTGGATACGCAGTATTTT.

The chain couples TRBV28 to TRBJ2-7; D possibly corresponds to TRBD2 (6 bases). The CDR3 sequence is 14 residues long. Germline loops: CDR1 MDHEN, CDR2 SYDVKM. V was cut by 0 bases and J by 1 base, with 7 bases left in between. CDR3 DNA: TGTGCCAGCAGTTTATGGCGGGATTCCTACGAGCAGTACTTC. Translating gives CASSLWRDSYEQYF.

This clonotype showed up many times. The chain combines TRBV25-1 with TRBJ2-3; no definite D call. V dropped 0 bases and J dropped 3 bases, with 4 bases sitting between them. In germline, CDR1 is MGHDK, CDR2 SYGVNS. The CDR3 is 13 residues long. This CDR3 reads CASSEYNTDTQYF. For the CDR3, the DNA is TGTGCCAGCAGTGAATATAATACAGATACGCAGTATTTT.

In its sample, this clonotype was seen many times. The rearrangement links TRBV5-1 to TRBJ1-1; TRBD1 matches at 10 bases. Trimming took 3 bases from V and 5 from J; bases not matched to a gene: 4. In germline, CDR1 is SGHRS, CDR2 YFSETQ. This CDR3 has 14 amino acids. The CDR3, as DNA: TGCGCCAGCAGCTGGACAGGGGGAGGGACTGAAGCTTTCTTT. Protein sequence: CASSWTGGGTEAFF.

This chain uses TRBV6-1 with TRBJ2-3, with D unresolved. Germline CDR1 MNHNS, CDR2 SASEGT. Trimming stripped 7 bases from V and 0 bases from J, with 11 bases between. This CDR3 region has 14 residues. The CDR3 nucleotides read TGTGCCAGCACTCGGAGCTCTAGCACAGATACGCAGTATTTT. This translates into CASTRSSSTDTQYF.

This clonotype was observed a few times. This chain connects TRBV19 to TRBJ2-7; 13 bases map to TRBD2. This CDR3 spans 15 amino acids. Germline V CDR1 and CDR2: LNHDA, SQIVND (reference sequence). V lost 5 bases and J lost 4; bases outside the gene matches: 5. CDR3 sequence reads: CASSERTSGSYEQYF. The CDR3 DNA reads TGTGCCAGTAGTGAGAGGACTAGCGGGAGTTACGAGCAGTACTTC.

This clonotype was seen many times. DNA of the CDR3: TGTGCCAGCAGCTTGAGCAGGGGGCCCGGTTCACCCCTCCACTTT. It translates to CASSLSRGPGSPLHF. The genes are TRBV5-4 and TRBJ1-6; 8 bases align to TRBD1. After removal of 1 base from V and 9 bases from J, the junction contained 6 bases not matched to a gene. In germline, CDR1 is SGHNT, CDR2 YYREEE (reference sequence). The CDR3 loop spans 15 amino acids.

This clonotype has a count of ten or more. The CDR3 DNA reads as TGTGCCAGCAGCCAGACGGGGCAGCCCCAGCATTTT. Translated: CASSQTGQPQHF. The rearrangement uses TRBV3-1 and TRBJ1-5; D gene unclear. V lost 3 bases, J lost 7 bases, and 7 bases lay in between. The germline V gene encodes CDR1 LGHDT and CDR2 YNNKEL (reference sequence). The CDR3 has 12 residues.

This clonotype was detected ten times or more. This chain connects TRBV7-8 to TRBJ2-7; maybe TRBD2 (8 bases). Germline V gene data show CDR1 as SGHVS and CDR2 as FQNEAQ. The CDR3 has 17 residues. Trimming cost V 6 bases and J 3 bases, with 24 bases left between them. The CDR3 protein is CASSLDRALAGHYEQYF. The CDR3 DNA sequence: TGTGCCAGCAGTCTCGACAGGGCTCTAGCGGGTCACTACGAGCAGTACTTC.

The sample holds many counts of this clonotype. The J gene is TRBJ2-1, the V gene TRBV28; TRBD1 is a possible D gene (5 bases). This CDR3 comprises 13 residues. CDR1 and CDR2 (germline): MDHEN, SYDVKM. V lost 3 bases to trimming and J lost 9 bases, with 12 bases between them. CDR3 in DNA: TGTGCCAGCAGTTTTTCAGGGCTCGGTGAGCAGTTCTTC. As protein: CASSFSGLGEQFF.

The sample holds many counts of this clonotype. This chain links TRBV12-3 or TRBV12-4 with TRBJ2-2, with 9 bases fitting TRBD2. CDR3 size: 16 residues. Trimming took 1 base from V and 4 from J; bases not matched to a gene: 4. CDR3 nucleotides: TGTGCCAGCAGTTTAGGACTAGCGGAAATCACCGGGGAGCTGTTTTTT. Translation: CASSLGLAEITGELFF.

The chain uses TRBV7-3 and TRBJ2-1; a weak D match, TRBD1 (6 bases). There are 15 residues in the CDR3. CDR1 is SGHTA, CDR2 FQGTGA, per germline. Trimming stripped 5 bases from V and 1 base from J, with 12 bases between. The CDR3 DNA reads TGTGCCAGCAGCCTCCAGGGGCTTTCCTACAATGAGCAGTTCTTC. Translated, it gives CASSLQGLSYNEQFF. The variable domain in full, with the rest retrieved from reference TRBV7-3 and TRBJ2-1, is GAGVSQTPSNKVTEKGKYVELRCDPISGHTALYWYRQSLGQGPEFLIYFQGTGAADDSGLPNDRFFAVRPEGSVSTLKIQRTERGDSAVYLCASSLQGLSYNEQFFGPGTRLTVL.

This rearrangement joins TRBV2 to TRBJ2-7, with 11 positions matching TRBD1. Germline V CDR1 and CDR2: SNHLY, FYNNEI. The CDR3 has 15 amino acids. V gave up 6 bases and J gave up 6 bases; unmatched junction bases: 10. CDR3 in DNA: TGTGCCAGCAGGACGCCCGGGACAGGGGGGAGCGAGCAGTACTTC. Protein: CASRTPGTGGSEQYF.